The rows below give T cell receptor beta chains drawn from one sample of a study of CD8 T cells in Susac syndrome. TCRdb re-called the immunoSEQ multiplex PCR reads through MiXCR, storing one row per CDR3 protein. Seen here are more than 65,000 distinct CDR3 sequences, approximately 95% observed once, and the top ten hold roughly 0.24%. Sample: CD8+ T cells from PBMCs. These receptors were collected from a human donor in good health. The CDR3 runs from the conserved cysteine through the conserved F or W. The D gene is left open where the match is weak. The size of a clone is reported for some rows only, either as once, few or many, or as a class for expanded clones.

V gene	clone size	D gene	J gene	CDR3 protein	CDR3 DNA
TRBV30	.	.	TRBJ2-7	CAWSGSYEQYF	TGTGCCTGGAGTGGAAGCTACGAGCAGTACTTC
TRBV29-1	.	.	TRBJ2-5	CSVSYQETQYF	TGCAGCGTATCCTACCAAGAGACCCAGTACTTC
TRBV2	.	.	TRBJ1-2	CASGGGGNGYTF	TGTGCCAGCGGCGGGGGAGGGAATGGCTACACCTTC
TRBV9	.	.	TRBJ2-1	CASSLWTANNEQFF	TGTGCCAGCAGCCTCTGGACAGCTAACAATGAGCAGTTCTTC
TRBV7-9	few	.	TRBJ1-1	CASSPPGNTEAFF	TGTGCCAGCAGCCCTCCGGGGAACACTGAAGCTTTCTTT
TRBV5-1	.	TRBD1	TRBJ1-1	CASSYHRTGLNTEAFF	TGCGCCAGCAGCTATCATCGGACAGGGCTGAACACTGAAGCTTTCTTT
TRBV29-1	.	.	TRBJ2-7	CSVLTGGYEQYF	TGCAGCGTCCTGACTGGGGGCTACGAGCAGTACTTC
TRBV12-3/TRBV12-4	.	.	TRBJ2-7	CASSFSWGDTYEQYF	TGTGCCAGCAGTTTTTCGTGGGGGGATACCTACGAGCAGTACTTC
TRBV28	once	.	TRBJ1-1	CATTGVGKDEAFF	TGTGCCACCACGGGGGTCGGTAAGGATGAAGCTTTCTTT
TRBV14	.	.	TRBJ2-7	CASSQEGPFYEQYF	TGTGCCAGCAGCCAAGAAGGGCCCTTCTACGAGCAGTACTTC
TRBV28	.	.	TRBJ2-2	CAIRDSGAGELFF	TGTGCCATCCGGGACTCAGGCGCCGGGGAGCTGTTTTTT
TRBV19	.	.	TRBJ2-7	CASEDAAGDSYEQYF	TGTGCCAGTGAGGACGCGGCAGGGGATTCCTACGAGCAGTACTTC
TRBV29-1	.	TRBD1	TRBJ2-2	CSGGGPGELFF	TGCAGCGGAGGGGGCCCCGGGGAGCTGTTTTTT
TRBV7-6	once	.	TRBJ2-2	CASSSPTGLPTRTSTGELFF	TGTGCCAGCAGCTCTCCGACAGGACTACCAACTCGAACATCAACCGGGGAGCTGTTTTTT
TRBV5-6	.	TRBD1	TRBJ1-2	CASSWTGANYGYTF	TGTGCCAGCAGCTGGACAGGGGCCAACTATGGCTACACCTTC
TRBV5-1	.	TRBD1	TRBJ2-1	CASSWTGNEQFF	TGCGCCAGCAGCTGGACAGGGAATGAGCAGTTCTTC
TRBV7-9	.	.	TRBJ1-2	CASSSAIQGEF	TGTGCCAGCAGTTCTGCTATCCAGGGAGAATTC